The clone carrying this T cell receptor beta chain was detected a few times. The antigen is unknown. The CDR3 length is 15 residues. Trimming removed 4 bases from V and 3 bases from J; junction bases left unmatched: 6. Per the germline V gene, CDR1 is MNHEY and CDR2 is SVGAGI. One entry per CDR3 protein results from TCRdb running MiXCR on the 5' RACE reads. In the table there are approximately 410,000 distinct CDR3 sequences, approximately 17% of which are singletons. The data belong to a study of identical twins. Study-wide points: The study based its conclusions on cross-sectional statistical analysis and did not follow the same donors.

This clonotype was sampled from a man aged 45-60 years in good health. The rearrangement links TRBV6-5 to TRBJ2-7; 10 nucleotides agree with TRBD2. Sequencing was performed on naive T cells sorted from blood. The CDR3 sequence: CASSSSGSTFYEQYF. The CDR3 DNA sequence: TGTGCCAGCAGTTCTAGCGGGAGTACTTTCTACGAGCAGTACTTC.